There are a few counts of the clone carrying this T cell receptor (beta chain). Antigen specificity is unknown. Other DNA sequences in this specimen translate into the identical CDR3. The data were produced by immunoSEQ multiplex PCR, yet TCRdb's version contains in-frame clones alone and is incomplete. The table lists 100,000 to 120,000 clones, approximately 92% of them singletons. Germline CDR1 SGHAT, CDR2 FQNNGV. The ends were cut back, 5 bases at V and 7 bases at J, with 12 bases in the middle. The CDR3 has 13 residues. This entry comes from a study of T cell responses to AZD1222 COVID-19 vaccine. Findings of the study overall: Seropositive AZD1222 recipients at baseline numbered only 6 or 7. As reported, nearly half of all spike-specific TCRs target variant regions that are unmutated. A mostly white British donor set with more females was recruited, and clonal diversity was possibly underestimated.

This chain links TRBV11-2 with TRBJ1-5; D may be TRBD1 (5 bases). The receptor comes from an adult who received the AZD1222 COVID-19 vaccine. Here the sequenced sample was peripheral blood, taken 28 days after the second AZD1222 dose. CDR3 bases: TGTGCCAGCAGCACGCAAGGGGACCAGCCCCAGCATTTT. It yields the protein CASSTQGDQPQHF.